Following are 9 T cell receptor beta chains from one sample sequenced in a study of early T cells in non-severe SARS-CoV-2 infection. TCRdb reprocessed the 5' RACE reads via MiXCR and lists one record per CDR3 protein. The sample lists 68,000 or so distinct CDR3 sequences; less than 15% were seen once. Sample: whole blood. The receptors come from an adult who was a healthcare worker with PCR-confirmed SARS-CoV-2 infection or an uninfected control (not recorded which).

V and J are TRBV27 and TRBJ1-6; 9 nucleotides match TRBD1. From germline, CDR1 is MNHEY and CDR2 SMNVEV (reference sequence). This CDR3 comprises 14 residues. V gave up 3 bases and J gave up 10 bases; unmatched junction bases: 4. Here the CDR3 DNA reads TGTGCCAGCAGTTTGTACAGGGGGCAATCACCCCTCCACTTT. Its translation: CASSLYRGQSPLHF.

The chain is built from TRBV9 and TRBJ1-1; 7 nucleotides align to TRBD1. The ends lost 5 bases at V and 2 bases at J; junction bases unmatched: 9. The CDR3 is made up of 15 amino acids. Germline V gene sequence: CDR1 SGDLS, CDR2 YYNGEE. CDR3 in amino acids: CASSYTGTANTEAFF. The CDR3 nucleotides read TGTGCCAGCAGTTACACCGGGACAGCCAACACTGAAGCTTTCTTT.

This clonotype was detected only a few times. V gene TRBV20-1 combines with J gene TRBJ2-7; a possible D gene is TRBD2 (6 bases). V was trimmed by 1 base and J by 3 bases, leaving 10 bases between them. The germline V gene encodes CDR1 DFQATT and CDR2 SNEGSKA (reference sequence). The CDR3 length is 13 residues. Here the CDR3 DNA reads TGCAGTGCTAGAGTACCGGGGGACTACGAGCAGTACTTC. This sequence encodes CSARVPGDYEQYF.

The V call is TRBV10-3, the J call TRBJ2-3; 11 bases line up with TRBD2. The V segment lost 6 bases and the J segment 2 bases; nucleotides outside the gene matches: 13. The CDR3 length is 18 residues. Germline values: CDR1 ENHRY, CDR2 SYGVKD. Here the CDR3 reads CAISVGQLAGDLTDTQYF. The CDR3 DNA sequence: TGTGCCATCAGCGTCGGGCAACTAGCGGGGGACCTCACAGATACGCAGTATTTT.

This rearrangement joins TRBV29-1 to TRBJ2-7; 8 bases are a match to TRBD1. J lost 2 bases, V lost 4 bases, and 7 bases had no gene match. Germline CDR1 is SQVTM and CDR2 is ANQGSEA. The CDR3 runs 14 residues. The CDR3 DNA reads TGCAGCGTTGCAGGGGGCGTTTTAACCTACGAGCAGTACTTC. Amino acid sequence: CSVAGGVLTYEQYF.

There are many counts of this clonotype. The V call is TRBV6-6, the J call TRBJ2-3; a possible D gene is TRBD2 (7 bases). This CDR3 is 16 amino acids long. Between the trimmed V and J ends, which lost 2 bases and 0 bases, there was a span of 12 bases. Germline V gene data show CDR1 as MNHNY and CDR2 as SVGAGI (reference sequence). As DNA, the CDR3 is TGTGCCAGCAGTTACGGGGGGGGCTCTAGCACAGATACGCAGTATTTT. Residues: CASSYGGGSSTDTQYF.

In its sample, this clonotype was seen a few times. The chain carries TRBV2 and TRBJ1-1, with a weak D call TRBD1 (6 bases). Germline loops: CDR1 SNHLY, CDR2 FYNNEI. CDR3 length equals 15 residues. Trimming took 6 bases from V and 6 from J, leaving 20 bases between them. CDR3 DNA: TGTGCCAGCAGGGAGGACAGATTTGGCACGGCTGAAGCTTTCTTT. This translates into CASREDRFGTAEAFF.

The sample holds many counts of this clonotype. The rearrangement links TRBV7-2 to TRBJ2-1; D is perhaps TRBD1 (6 bases). CDR3 size: 15 residues. Germline V gene sequence: CDR1 SGHTA, CDR2 FQGNSA. Trimming cost V 2 bases and J 6 bases, with 14 bases left between them. The CDR3 coding sequence is TGTGCCAGCAGCTTAAACAGGGAAAACTTCAATGAGCAGTTCTTC. This gives the protein CASSLNRENFNEQFF. Combining the CDR3 with reference TRBV7-2 and TRBJ2-1 gives the whole variable domain GAGVSQSPSNKVTEKGKDVELRCDPISGHTALYWYRQSLGQGLEFLIYFQGNSAPDKSGLPSDRFSAERTGGSVSTLTIQRTQQEDSAVYLCASSLNRENFNEQFFGPGTRLTVL.

V and J are TRBV12-3 or TRBV12-4 and TRBJ2-1; D unresolved. CDR3 length: 14 residues. V lost 7 bases, J lost 8 bases, and 18 bases lay in between. The CDR3 coding sequence is TGTGCCAGCACCCACTGGTTGGATACTGATGAGCAGTTCTTC. Its translation is CASTHWLDTDEQFF.